This T cell receptor (beta chain) appears in the sequencing data of a study of tumor-infiltrating lymphocytes in primary liver carcinoma. Notes on the study in general: Just around 7.5-25% of top clones spanned all five tumor regions.

The CDR3 spans 14 residues. Germline CDR1 and CDR2: SEHNR and FQNEAQ (reference sequence). As regards this clonotype: Its cognate antigen is unknown. One end of the junction fails to match germline, which may point to a read error.

Total RNA (around 0.45 ug) served as template for TCR beta cDNA synthesis primed by a constant-region primer. Three nested multiplex PCR rounds of slightly modified ARM-PCR generated TCR beta libraries. A C-beta reverse primer and TRBV1-TRBV30 forward primers served in each of the first two PCR rounds, at about 10 cycles apiece. In TCRdb, the multiplex PCR reads were re-called with MiXCR into one record per CDR3 protein. This sample yields roughly 120,000 distinct CDR3 sequences, of which 64% are seen a single time; less than 10% belongs to the top ten. Both RNA and DNA were isolated together from 20-30 mg of bulk tissue that had not been sorted. Surgeons resected the patients' primary liver carcinomas.

The origin of this receptor is a woman aged 60-75 years with primary liver carcinoma and hepatitis B virus infection. The sample consisted of liver tumor tissue from sampling region 3. The subset denotes: tumor region T3, left-lateral pole. V usage is TRBV7-9 and J usage is TRBJ1-1; 7 bases are a match to TRBD1. CDR3 bases: TGTGCCAGCAGCCCAAAGACAGGGTGGACTGGAGCTTTCTTT. Its translation is CASSPKTGWTGAFF.